Listed below are T cell receptor beta chains from one sample, sequenced in a study of blood T cell repertoires in COVID-19. Some clones are missing from TCRdb's copy, which holds only in-frame ones; the method was immunoSEQ multiplex PCR. The sample has approximately 150,000 clones, roughly four fifths seen once. The source material was peripheral blood. These receptor sequences come from a man aged 70-80 years with active or convalescent COVID-19. CDR3s include the opening cysteine and the closing phenylalanine or tryptophan. A D gene is named only where the DNA matches it firmly. Clone size is not always given. Where it is, it says once, few, many or a class for expanded clones.

TRBV5-4	TRBD1	.	TRBJ1-2	CASSLGTGGSYGYTF	TGTGCCAGCAGCTTGGGGACAGGGGGCAGCTATGGCTACACCTTC
TRBV27	TRBD2	.	TRBJ2-7	CASSLSRAGVYEQYF	TGTGCCAGCAGTTTATCGAGGGCGGGGGTCTACGAGCAGTACTTC
TRBV6-5	TRBD1	.	TRBJ1-3	CASKGTASGNTIYF	TGTGCCAGCAAGGGGACAGCCTCTGGAAACACCATATATTTT
TRBV7-2	.	many	TRBJ1-2	CASSSGVGYGYTF	TGTGCCAGCAGCTCGGGGGTGGGCTATGGCTACACCTTC
TRBV9	TRBD2	.	TRBJ2-7	CASSPRLAPGEQYF	TGTGCCAGCAGCCCCCGACTAGCGCCGGGGGAGCAGTACTTC
TRBV4-3	TRBD1	.	TRBJ1-6	CASRPSGQPNSPLHF	TGCGCCAGCAGACCATCGGGACAGCCTAATTCACCCCTCCACTTT
TRBV15	.	few	TRBJ1-1	CATSREGGVYTEAFF	TGTGCCACCAGCAGAGAGGGGGGAGTATACACTGAAGCTTTCTTT
TRBV29-1	TRBD2	once	TRBJ2-7	CSVLGGSGDEQYF	TGCAGCGTCCTGGGGGGGAGCGGGGACGAGCAGTACTTC
TRBV5-4	.	.	TRBJ2-1	CASSLKRGRGNEQFF	TGTGCCAGCAGCTTGAAGAGAGGGAGAGGCAATGAGCAGTTCTTC
TRBV4-1	TRBD2	.	TRBJ2-5	CASSQVPGLAEQETQYF	TGCGCCAGCAGCCAAGTCCCGGGACTAGCGGAGCAAGAGACCCAGTACTTC